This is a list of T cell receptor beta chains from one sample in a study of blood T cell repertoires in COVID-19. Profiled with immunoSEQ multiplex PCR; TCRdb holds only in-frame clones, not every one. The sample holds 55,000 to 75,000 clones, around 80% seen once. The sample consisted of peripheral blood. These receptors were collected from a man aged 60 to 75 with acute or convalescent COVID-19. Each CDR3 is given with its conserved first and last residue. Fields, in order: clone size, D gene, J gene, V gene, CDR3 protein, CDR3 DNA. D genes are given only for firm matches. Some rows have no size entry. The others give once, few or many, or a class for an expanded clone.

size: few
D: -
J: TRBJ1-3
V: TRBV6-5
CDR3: CASSSPGGNTIYF
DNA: TGTGCCAGCAGTTCCCCAGGGGGAAACACCATATATTTT

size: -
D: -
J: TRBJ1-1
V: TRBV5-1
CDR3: CASSLEGRGNTEAFF
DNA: TGCGCCAGCAGCTTGGAAGGCAGGGGGAACACTGAAGCTTTCTTT

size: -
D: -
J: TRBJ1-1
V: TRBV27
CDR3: CASSLSPDKANTEAFF
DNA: TGTGCCAGCAGTTTATCTCCCGACAAGGCGAACACTGAAGCTTTCTTT

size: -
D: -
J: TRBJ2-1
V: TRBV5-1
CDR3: CASSLEGQYNEQFF
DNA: TGCGCCAGCAGCTTGGAGGGGCAGTACAATGAGCAGTTCTTC

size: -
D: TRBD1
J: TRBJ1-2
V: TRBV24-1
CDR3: CATSDDRVPYGYTF
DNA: TGTGCCACCAGTGATGACAGGGTACCCTATGGCTACACCTTC

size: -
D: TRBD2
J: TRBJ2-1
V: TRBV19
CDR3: CASTKTSGKDEQFF
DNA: TGTGCCAGTACAAAAACTAGCGGGAAGGATGAGCAGTTCTTC

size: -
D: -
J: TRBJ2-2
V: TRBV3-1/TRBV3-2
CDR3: CASSQAGPGSGGAGNTGELFF
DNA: TGTGCCAGCAGCCAAGCAGGCCCTGGATCGGGGGGCGCGGGAAACACCGGGGAGCTGTTTTTT

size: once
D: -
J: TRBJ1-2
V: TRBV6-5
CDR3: CASSRTGSYGYTF
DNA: TGTGCCAGCAGCCGTACAGGGAGCTATGGCTACACCTTC

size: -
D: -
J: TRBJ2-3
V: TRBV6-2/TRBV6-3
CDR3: CASSWPPDTQYF
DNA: TGTGCCAGCAGTTGGCCCCCAGATACGCAGTATTTT

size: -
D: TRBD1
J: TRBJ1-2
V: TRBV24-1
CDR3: CATSDRVTGYGYTF
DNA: TGTGCCACCAGTGATCGAGTGACAGGGTATGGCTACACCTTC

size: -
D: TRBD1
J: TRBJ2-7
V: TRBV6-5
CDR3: CASSLRDRVGEQYF
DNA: TGTGCCAGCAGTCTCCGGGACAGGGTGGGGGAGCAGTACTTC

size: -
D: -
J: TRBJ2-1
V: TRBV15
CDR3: CATSRDRGDEQFF
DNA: TGTGCCACCAGCAGAGATCGAGGTGATGAGCAGTTCTTC

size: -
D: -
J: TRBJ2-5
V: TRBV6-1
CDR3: CASSEALQGLRETQYF
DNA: TGTGCCAGCAGTGAAGCGCTTCAGGGTTTAAGAGAGACCCAGTACTTC

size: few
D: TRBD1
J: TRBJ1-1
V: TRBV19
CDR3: CASRPWTGIAEAFF
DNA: TGTGCCAGTAGACCTTGGACAGGAATTGCTGAAGCTTTCTTT

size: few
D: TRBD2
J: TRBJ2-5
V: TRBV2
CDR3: CASSEDGGQETQYF
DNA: TGTGCCAGCAGTGAAGACGGGGGGCAAGAGACCCAGTACTTC

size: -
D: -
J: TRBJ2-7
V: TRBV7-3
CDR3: CASSLSGGSYEQYF
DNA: TGTGCCAGCAGCTTAAGTGGAGGGTCCTACGAGCAGTACTTC

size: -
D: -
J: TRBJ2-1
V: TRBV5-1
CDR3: CASSPMGPNQNEQFF
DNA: TGCGCCAGCAGCCCGATGGGGCCCAATCAAAATGAGCAGTTCTTC

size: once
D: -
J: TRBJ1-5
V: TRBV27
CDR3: CASSFRGNRPQHF
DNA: TGTGCCAGCAGTTTTCGAGGGAACCGGCCCCAGCATTTT

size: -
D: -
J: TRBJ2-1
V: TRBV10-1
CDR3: CASSERRALNEQFF
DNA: TGCGCCAGCAGTGAACGGAGGGCCTTAAATGAGCAGTTCTTC

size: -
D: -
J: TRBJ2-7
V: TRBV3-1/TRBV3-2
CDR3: CASSQEWTEQYF
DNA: TGTGCCAGCAGCCAAGAGTGGACAGAGCAGTACTTC

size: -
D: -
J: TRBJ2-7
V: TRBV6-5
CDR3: CASSASGTSGPQQYF
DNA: TGTGCCAGCAGCGCCTCCGGGACATCTGGCCCCCAGCAGTACTTC

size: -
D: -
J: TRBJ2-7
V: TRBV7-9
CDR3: CASSVDGINEQYF
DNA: TGTGCCAGCAGCGTGGACGGGATAAACGAGCAGTACTTC

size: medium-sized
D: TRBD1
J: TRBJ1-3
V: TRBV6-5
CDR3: CASSPGQGNTIYF
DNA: TGTGCCAGCAGTCCGGGACAGGGGAACACCATATATTTT

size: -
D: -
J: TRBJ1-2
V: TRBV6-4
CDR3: CASSDPGGHTGGTFNYGYTF
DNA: TGTGCCAGCAGTGACCCGGGAGGACATACAGGAGGGACGTTTAACTATGGCTACACCTTC

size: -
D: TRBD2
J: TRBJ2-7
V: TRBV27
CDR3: CASSPSGPSYEQYF
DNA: TGTGCCAGCAGCCCTAGCGGACCTTCCTACGAGCAGTACTTC

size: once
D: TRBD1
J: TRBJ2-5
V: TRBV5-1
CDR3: CASSGGQPQETQYF
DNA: TGCGCCAGCAGCGGGGGACAGCCCCAAGAGACCCAGTACTTC

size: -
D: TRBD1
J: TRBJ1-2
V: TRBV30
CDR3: CARTVGGDGGYTF
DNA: TGTGCCCGGACTGTAGGGGGCGACGGAGGCTACACCTTC

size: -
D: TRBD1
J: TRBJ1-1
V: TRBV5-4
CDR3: CASSLVGGRTEAFF
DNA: TGTGCCAGCAGCTTGGTAGGGGGCAGGACTGAAGCTTTCTTT

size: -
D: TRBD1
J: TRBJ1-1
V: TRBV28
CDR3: CASSRGPGTGKAFF
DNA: TGTGCCAGCAGTCGAGGACCCGGGACAGGGAAAGCTTTCTTT

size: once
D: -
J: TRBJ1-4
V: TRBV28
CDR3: CASTPGGGSNEKLFF
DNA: TGTGCCAGCACCCCCGGGGGGGGGTCGAACGAAAAACTGTTTTTT

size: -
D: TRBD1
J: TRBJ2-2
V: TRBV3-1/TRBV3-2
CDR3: CASSQQGVGSGELFF
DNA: TGTGCCAGCAGCCAACAGGGGGTGGGTTCCGGGGAGCTGTTTTTT

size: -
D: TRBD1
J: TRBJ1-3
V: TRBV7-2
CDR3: CASSLAGQGGNTIYF
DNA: TGTGCCAGCAGCTTAGCCGGACAGGGGGGAAACACCATATATTTT

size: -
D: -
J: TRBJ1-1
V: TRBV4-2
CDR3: CASSQGEGLEAFF
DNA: TGTGCCAGCAGCCAAGGCGAGGGCCTAGAAGCTTTCTTT

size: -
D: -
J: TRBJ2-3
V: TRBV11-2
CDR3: CASSLGQVTDTQYF
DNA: TGTGCCAGCAGCTTAGGGCAGGTTACAGATACGCAGTATTTT

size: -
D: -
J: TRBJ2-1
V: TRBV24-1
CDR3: CATSDTQQGPDNEQFF
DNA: TGTGCCACCAGTGATACACAACAGGGACCCGACAATGAGCAGTTCTTC

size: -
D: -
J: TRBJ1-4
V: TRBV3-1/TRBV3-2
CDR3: CASSHRDRATNEKLFF
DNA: TGTGCCAGCAGCCACAGGGATCGAGCAACTAATGAAAAACTGTTTTTT

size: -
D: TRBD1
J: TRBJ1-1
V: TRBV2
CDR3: CASSVEQGEAFF
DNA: TGTGCCAGCAGTGTGGAGCAGGGGGAGGCTTTCTTT

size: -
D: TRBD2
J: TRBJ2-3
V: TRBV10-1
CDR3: CASSSDRGSLAGTDTQYF
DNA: TGCGCCAGCAGCTCGGATCGCGGGAGTTTGGCTGGCACAGATACGCAGTATTTT

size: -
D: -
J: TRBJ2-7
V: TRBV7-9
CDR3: CASSLETGVSAEQYF
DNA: TGTGCCAGCAGCCTTGAGACGGGAGTGAGTGCCGAGCAGTACTTC

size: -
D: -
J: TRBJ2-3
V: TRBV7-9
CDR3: CASSLDGADTQYF
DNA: TGTGCCAGCAGCTTAGATGGAGCAGATACGCAGTATTTT

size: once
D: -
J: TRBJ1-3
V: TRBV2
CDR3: CASSRSLGFPGNTIYF
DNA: TGTGCCAGCAGTCGATCCCTCGGTTTCCCGGGAAACACCATATATTTT

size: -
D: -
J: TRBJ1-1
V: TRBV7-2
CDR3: CASSSFTGNTEAFF
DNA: TGTGCCAGCAGCTCGTTCACAGGGAACACTGAAGCTTTCTTT

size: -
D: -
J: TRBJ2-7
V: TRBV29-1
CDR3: CSVPRLPQVTTHFYEQYF
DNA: TGCAGCGTTCCCCGCTTGCCCCAGGTTACGACCCATTTCTACGAGCAGTACTTC

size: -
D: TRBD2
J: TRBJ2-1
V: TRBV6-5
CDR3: CATGLLAGNNEQFF
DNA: TGTGCCACCGGGCTACTAGCGGGCAACAATGAGCAGTTCTTC

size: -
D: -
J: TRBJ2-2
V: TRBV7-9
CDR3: CASRHPTGSTGELFF
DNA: TGTGCCAGCAGGCATCCAACAGGGTCCACCGGGGAGCTGTTTTTT

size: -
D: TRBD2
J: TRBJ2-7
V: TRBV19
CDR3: CASSTGGDAINNRDF
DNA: TGTGCCAGTAGTACCGGGGGGGACGCGATAAACAACCGGGACTTC

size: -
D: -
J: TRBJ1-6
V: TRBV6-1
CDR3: CASSEIRAGNSPLHF
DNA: TGTGCCAGCAGTGAAATAAGGGCAGGGAATTCACCCCTCCACTTT

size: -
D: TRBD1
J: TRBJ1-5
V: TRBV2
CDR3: CASRWDSSNQPQHF
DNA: TGTGCCAGCAGATGGGACAGTAGCAATCAGCCCCAGCATTTT

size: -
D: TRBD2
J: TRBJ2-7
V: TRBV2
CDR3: CASIARTSGTYEQYF
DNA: TGTGCCAGCATTGCGCGGACTAGCGGTACCTACGAGCAGTACTTC

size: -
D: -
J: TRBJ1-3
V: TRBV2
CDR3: CASSENQARSGNTIYF
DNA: TGTGCCAGCAGTGAAAACCAGGCTCGCTCTGGAAACACCATATATTTT

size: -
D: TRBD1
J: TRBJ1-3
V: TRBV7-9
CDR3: CASSGSRDRCYF
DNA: TGTGCCAGCAGCGGATCCCGGGACAGGTGTTATTTT

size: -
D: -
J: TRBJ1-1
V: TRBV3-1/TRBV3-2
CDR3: CASSQVAATNTEAFF
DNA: TGTGCCAGCAGCCAAGTAGCAGCTACGAACACTGAAGCTTTCTTT

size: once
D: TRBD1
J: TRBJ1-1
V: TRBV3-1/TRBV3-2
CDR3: CASSQPSGQGIAFF
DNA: TGTGCCAGCAGCCAACCGTCGGGACAGGGGATCGCTTTCTTT